These T cell receptor beta chains were read from a single sample in a study of blood T cell repertoires in COVID-19. The table came from immunoSEQ multiplex PCR; TCRdb's copy has only in-frame clones and leaves some out. The table includes more than 95,000 clones, roughly 80% detected once. The specimen sequenced was peripheral blood. The receptors here all came from a man aged 50-60 years with acute or convalescent COVID-19. CDR3s include the opening cysteine and the closing phenylalanine or tryptophan. D genes are given only for firm matches. Clone size is stated in some rows and not others, as once, few, many or a class when expanded.

d_gene	abundance	v_gene	j_gene	CDR3nt	CDR3aa
TRBD1	.	TRBV29-1	TRBJ2-2	TGCAGCGTTGGAAGGGACAGGTTCACCGGGGAGCTGTTTTTT	CSVGRDRFTGELFF
.	.	TRBV6-5	TRBJ2-7	TGTGCCAGCACTTCCACCGCGGACTCCTTCCACGAGCAGTACTTC	CASTSTADSFHEQYF
.	many	TRBV9	TRBJ2-3	TGTGCCAGCAGCGTAGGGACTTGGGATACGCAGTATTTT	CASSVGTWDTQYF
.	.	TRBV28	TRBJ1-2	TGTGCCACCCAGGGATACTACTATGGCTACACCTTC	CATQGYYYGYTF
.	.	TRBV9	TRBJ2-2	TGTGCCAGCAGCGTAGCAGTGATCGGGGAGCTGTTTTTT	CASSVAVIGELFF
.	few	TRBV18	TRBJ2-7	TGTGCCAGCTCACCTAGCAGGGAGGTCGAGCAGTACTTC	CASSPSREVEQYF
.	.	TRBV28	TRBJ2-6	TGTGCCAGCAGTTTCCAGGGCAGGGCTTCTGGGGCCAACGTCCTGACTTTC	CASSFQGRASGANVLTF
TRBD2	.	TRBV28	TRBJ2-1	TGTGCCAGCAGCCCCGCACTAGCGGGATCAGGAGAGCAGTTCTTC	CASSPALAGSGEQFF
.	.	TRBV4-1	TRBJ1-2	TGCGCCAGCAGCCAAGATAGGACAGATGGCTACACCTTC	CASSQDRTDGYTF
TRBD2	.	TRBV9	TRBJ2-1	TGTGCCAGCAGCGCCGGACTAGCGGAAGTAGCGGTGAATGAGCAGTTCTTC	CASSAGLAEVAVNEQFF
.	.	TRBV27	TRBJ2-1	TGTGCCAGCAGTATCACTAGTGGTAAACAGAATGAGCAGTTCTTC	CASSITSGKQNEQFF
.	.	TRBV9	TRBJ1-1	TGTGCCAGCAGCGTAGCGGGATTAGCTGAAGCTTTCTTT	CASSVAGLAEAFF
.	.	TRBV27	TRBJ2-7	TGTGCCAGCAGTTTTCCCGGTGCCGAGCAGTACTTC	CASSFPGAEQYF
.	.	TRBV7-2	TRBJ1-1	TGTGCCAGCAGCTTATCGGGGTTTTACACTGAAGCTTTCTTT	CASSLSGFYTEAFF
.	.	TRBV7-3	TRBJ1-6	TGTGCCAGCAGTCTTCGCGCGGGGGGTATCTCACCCCTCCACTTT	CASSLRAGGISPLHF
.	few	TRBV6-1	TRBJ2-7	TGTGCCAGCAGTGATCACAGGGCCTACGAGCAGTACTTC	CASSDHRAYEQYF
TRBD2	.	TRBV5-4	TRBJ2-1	TGTGCCAGCAGCTTGGATAGCGGGATCTCCTACAATGAGCAGTTCTTC	CASSLDSGISYNEQFF
.	.	TRBV11-2	TRBJ1-1	TGTGCCAGCAGCTTAGCGTCCTCGTACACTGAAGCTTTCTTT	CASSLASSYTEAFF
.	.	TRBV21-1	TRBJ1-6	TGTGCCAGCAGCGTACGGGACAGGAGGTCCTATAATTCACCCCTCCACTTT	CASSVRDRRSYNSPLHF
.	few	TRBV19	TRBJ2-3	TGTGCCAGTAGTCCCGGGAACACAGATACGCAGTATTTT	CASSPGNTDTQYF
.	.	TRBV29-1	TRBJ2-4	TGCAGCGTTCTCACCGGGAACATTCAGTACTTC	CSVLTGNIQYF
TRBD2	.	TRBV29-1	TRBJ2-3	TGCAGCGTTGCGGGACTAGCGGGAGGGCGGGACACAGATACGCAGTATTTT	CSVAGLAGGRDTDTQYF
TRBD1	.	TRBV9	TRBJ1-2	TGTGCCAGCAGCGGGGACAGGGGCGTCGCCTCCTATGGCTACACCTTC	CASSGDRGVASYGYTF
TRBD2	.	TRBV3-1/TRBV3-2	TRBJ2-1	TGTGCCAGCAGCCGGCTTAGCGGGGGGGGCGATGAGCAGTTCTTC	CASSRLSGGGDEQFF
TRBD2	.	TRBV5-1	TRBJ2-7	TGCGCCAGCAGCTCGGGACTAGCTTCGTACGAGCAGTACTTC	CASSSGLASYEQYF
.	.	TRBV7-8	TRBJ2-7	TGTGCCAGCAGCTTCGGTCTAGACCTACTCGAGCAGTACTTC	CASSFGLDLLEQYF
.	.	TRBV6-1	TRBJ1-2	TGTGCCAGCAGTGACGCTAGGCGCTATGGCTACACCTTC	CASSDARRYGYTF
TRBD2	.	TRBV3-1/TRBV3-2	TRBJ2-1	TGTGCCAGCAGCCACGAGACTAGCGGGGGGTCCAATGAGCAGTTCTTC	CASSHETSGGSNEQFF
.	.	TRBV9	TRBJ1-4	TGTGCCAGCAGCGTAGCTTATGGAGCAGCAACTAATGAAAAACTGTTTTTT	CASSVAYGAATNEKLFF
TRBD1	.	TRBV13	TRBJ1-3	TGTGCCAGCAGCCCGGAGGGACAGGGGTGGAACACCATATATTTT	CASSPEGQGWNTIYF
.	.	TRBV19	TRBJ1-5	TGTGCCAGTACCGGACGGCAGGGGTTTCGGCAGCCCCAGCATTTT	CASTGRQGFRQPQHF
.	.	TRBV18	TRBJ2-7	TGTGCCAGCTCACCACCTGGGGATAGGGGCTACGAGCAGTACTTC	CASSPPGDRGYEQYF
TRBD1	once	TRBV7-3	TRBJ2-6	TGTGCCAGCAGCTCCCAGGGGGCCGGGGCCAACGTCCTGACTTTC	CASSSQGAGANVLTF
.	.	TRBV28	TRBJ2-1	TGTGCCAGCTCCAGGGCCAGGACCTACAATGAGCAGTTCTTC	CASSRARTYNEQFF
.	.	TRBV18	TRBJ2-1	TGTGCCAGCTCACCAGGTCCAAGCGGCCACAATGAGCAGTTCTTC	CASSPGPSGHNEQFF
.	.	TRBV7-2	TRBJ1-3	TGTGCCAGCAGCTTAGGTTCAGGAAACACCATATATTTT	CASSLGSGNTIYF
TRBD1	few	TRBV6-5	TRBJ2-5	TGTGCCAGCGCCAAACAGGGGATGGAGACCCAGTACTTC	CASAKQGMETQYF
TRBD1	.	TRBV11-2	TRBJ2-7	TGTGCCAGCAGCCGGGACAGGGAGAACGAGCAGTACTTC	CASSRDRENEQYF
TRBD1	.	TRBV15	TRBJ2-2	TGTGCCACCAGCAGGGACAGGGTTGGGACCGGGGAGCTGTTTTTT	CATSRDRVGTGELFF
.	.	TRBV21-1	TRBJ2-3	TGTGCCAGCAGCGCATACCCCGGGACAGGGTGTACAGATACGCAGTATTTT	CASSAYPGTGCTDTQYF
TRBD1	once	TRBV28	TRBJ2-7	TGTGCCAGCAGTCGAGACAGGGGCGAGCAGTACTTC	CASSRDRGEQYF
.	.	TRBV18	TRBJ2-5	TGTGCCAGCTCACCGTTCCGTCAAGAGACCCAGTACTTC	CASSPFRQETQYF
TRBD1	few	TRBV2	TRBJ2-7	TGTGCCAGCAGCGATTGGGACAGGGGGTCCGACGAGCAGTACTTC	CASSDWDRGSDEQYF
TRBD1	.	TRBV5-1	TRBJ1-5	TGCGCCAGCAGCTTGGGGACAGGGCCCAATCAGCCCCAGCATTTT	CASSLGTGPNQPQHF
.	.	TRBV10-3	TRBJ1-1	TGTGCCATCAGTGAGATGAGGCAGGGGCAGTCGAACACTGAAGCTTTCTTT	CAISEMRQGQSNTEAFF
.	.	TRBV19	TRBJ1-1	TGTGCCAGTAGTATAAGGGGGGGGAACACTGAAGCTTTCTTT	CASSIRGGNTEAFF
.	.	TRBV2	TRBJ2-4	TGTGCCAGCAGAGGCGGGGTGGGAAACATTCAGTACTTC	CASRGGVGNIQYF
TRBD1	.	TRBV20-1	TRBJ1-5	TGCAGTGCTAGTGTCTCAGGGGGCGAATGGCAGCCCCAGCATTTT	CSASVSGGEWQPQHF